Each of the 3 T cell receptor beta chains below was sequenced from the same sample in a study of vaccination and CD4 T cells after COVID-19 (dated by TCRdb to between 2021 and 2024). This sample's treatment or condition label indicates: roughly nine-day PBMC culture with coronavirus spike peptide pools or control peptides (ViraFEST assay). These receptors' antigens are unknown. Receptors were amplified or captured by PCR. For sequencing, an Illumina iSeq 100 was employed. DNA from cultured CD4+ T cells was subjected to TCR sequencing with the Oncomine TCR Beta short-read assay at the Johns Hopkins FTIC core. TCRdb reprocessed the public reads (quality trimming at Q25 with fastp, clone calling with MiXCR) and kept in-frame beta chains. Records with the same CDR3 protein are collapsed into one entry carrying the most frequent genes and DNA. The sample table lists 7,600 or so distinct CDR3 sequences, more than 60% of them with a count of one. The top ten hold 20% of the sample.

Sequencing used cultured CD4+ T cells from blood, obtained after SARS-CoV-2 vaccination. Every receptor here comes from a human donor with COVID-19.

This clonotype was detected once. The chain links TRBV6-1 to TRBJ2-2; possibly TRBD1 for D (6 bases). Per the germline V gene, CDR1 is MNHNS and CDR2 is SASEGT. This CDR3 spans 14 amino acids. Between the trimmed V and J ends, which lost 5 bases and 5 bases, there was a span of 12 bases. As DNA, the CDR3 is TGTGCCAGCAGTAACAGGGATCGGACCGGGGAGCTGTTTTTT. As protein: CASSNRDRTGELFF.

This sequence joins TRBV5-1 and TRBJ2-1; no clear D. V lost 5 bases and J 2 bases, leaving 14 bases between the germline ends. This CDR3 contains 15 residues. Germline V lookup: CDR1 SGHRS, CDR2 YFSETQ. The CDR3 region has the DNA TGCGCCAGCAGTGCTGTCCCCAGGACCTACAATGAGCAGTTCTTC. As protein: CASSAVPRTYNEQFF.

This chain connects TRBV5-4 to TRBJ2-7, with TRBD1 matching over 10 bases. V lost 3 bases, J lost 2 bases, and 2 bases stayed unmatched. The CDR3 runs to 14 residues. Per the germline V gene, CDR1 is SGHNT and CDR2 is YYREEE (reference sequence). The DNA of the CDR3 is TGTGCCAGCAGCTCGGGACAGGGGCCCTACGAGCAGTACTTC. Its translation is CASSSGQGPYEQYF.